Below, 24 T cell receptor beta chains from the same sample are listed, as sequenced in a study of cytomegalovirus exposure and HLA in healthy donors. The PCR had 60 Vbeta and 13 Jbeta primers. The assay was immunoSEQ multiplex PCR, and TCRdb's table has in-frame clones only and misses some. The sample has about 130,000 clones, about 83% seen once. The sequencing input was PBMCs. Receptor source: a girl aged 2 to 10 in good health and CMV-seronegative.

The V call is TRBV29-1, the J call TRBJ2-3, with TRBD2 matching 9 bases. V gave up 2 bases and J gave up 0 bases; unmatched junction bases: 3. The CDR3 loop spans 15 amino acids. In germline, CDR1 is SQVTM, CDR2 ANQGSEA. This CDR3 reads CSVEPTSGSTDTQYF. CDR3 in DNA: TGCAGCGTTGAACCAACTAGCGGGAGCACAGATACGCAGTATTTT.

This clone was detected once. The chain employs TRBV25-1 and TRBJ2-5, with TRBD2 identical over 10 bases. The CDR3 contains 13 residues. V lost 6 bases and J lost 5; bases outside the gene matches: 3. Germline CDR1 reads MGHDK; CDR2 reads SYGVNS. CDR3 in amino acids: CASRNSGGETQYF. The DNA of the CDR3 is TGTGCCAGCAGGAATAGCGGGGGGGAGACCCAGTACTTC. The full variable domain, its missing parts supplied by reference TRBV25-1 and TRBJ2-5, is EADIYQTPRYLVIGTGKKITLECSQTMGHDKMYWYQQDPGMELHLIHYSYGVNSTEKGDLSSESTVSRIRTEHFPLTLESARPSHTSQYLCASRNSGGETQYFGPGTRLLVL.

This clone has only a few counts. The rearrangement links TRBV6-5 to TRBJ2-1, with D maybe TRBD1 (5 bases). Deletions cut 6 bases from V and 6 bases from J, with 15 bases between. CDR1 is MNHEY and CDR2 is SVGAGI in the germline V gene. CDR3 length equals 14 residues. This CDR3 reads CASRAVGVSNEQFF. The CDR3 DNA sequence: TGTGCCAGCAGGGCGGTAGGGGTAAGCAATGAGCAGTTCTTC.

The chain uses TRBV13 and TRBJ2-5; possibly TRBD2 for D (5 bases). In germline, CDR1 is PRHDT, CDR2 FYEKMQ (reference sequence). The CDR3 length is 16 residues. The V end lost 5 bases, the J end lost 4 bases, and 20 bases lay between the germline ends. The CDR3 region has the DNA TGTGCCAGCAGCAATCTCTTCGACCCAAGCGGAGAGACCCAGTACTTC. Amino acid sequence: CASSNLFDPSGETQYF.

CDR3 bases: TGTGCCAGCAGTAGCGAGAACACCGGGGAGCTGTTTTTT. This translates into CASSSENTGELFF. V gene TRBV6-5 combines with J gene TRBJ2-2; D not resolved. The CDR3 runs 13 residues. From germline, CDR1 is MNHEY and CDR2 SVGAGI. The ends were cut back, 5 bases at V and 1 base at J, with 5 bases in the middle.

J is TRBJ2-3 and V is TRBV5-5, with D unclear. This CDR3 is 16 amino acids long. The ends were cut back, 2 bases at V and 3 bases at J, with 16 bases in the middle. CDR1 is SGHKS, CDR2 YYEKEE, per germline (reference sequence). CDR3 in amino acids: CASSFPNLEMTDTQYF. The DNA for the CDR3 is TGTGCCAGCAGCTTCCCCAACCTTGAGATGACAGATACGCAGTATTTT.

The chain couples TRBV19 to TRBJ2-5, with TRBD2 identical over 7 bases. There are 17 residues in the CDR3. V lost 1 base and J lost 5; bases outside the gene matches: 13. Per germline, CDR1 LNHDA and CDR2 SQIVND (reference sequence). CDR3 residues: CASSIGAAGPGRETQYF. The CDR3 DNA reads TGTGCCAGTAGTATAGGGGCCGCGGGACCCGGGAGGGAGACCCAGTACTTC.

The chain is built from TRBV28 and TRBJ1-2; a weak D match, TRBD1 (6 bases). Germline V lookup: CDR1 MDHEN, CDR2 SYDVKM. The CDR3 consists of 14 residues. Trimming removed 11 bases from V and 1 base from J, with 17 bases in between. The CDR3 coding sequence is TGTGCCGCGCACAGGGCGGTCCTTAACTATGGCTACACCTTC. It encodes CAAHRAVLNYGYTF.

CDR3 bases: TGTGCCAGCAGTGCCGGGACTAGCGGTAGCACAGATACGCAGTATTTT. It codes for CASSAGTSGSTDTQYF. This sequence joins TRBV6-4 and TRBJ2-3; the match to TRBD2 covers 11 bases. CDR1 MRHNA and CDR2 SNTAGT come from the germline V gene. The CDR3 contains 16 residues. The V segment lost 4 bases and the J segment 0 bases; nucleotides outside the gene matches: 3.

V and J are TRBV7-2 and TRBJ2-3, with D hard to call. Trimming stripped 3 bases from V and 1 base from J, with 8 bases between. The germline V gene encodes CDR1 SGHTA and CDR2 FQGNSA. There are 14 residues in the CDR3. CDR3 nucleotides: TGTGCCAGCAGCTTGGCACGGGGCACAGATACGCAGTATTTT. It yields the protein CASSLARGTDTQYF.

J is TRBJ2-3 and V is TRBV6-5; TRBD2 aligns across 8 bases. The germline gives CDR1 MNHEY, CDR2 SVGAGI. The junction had 3 bases not matched to a gene; V was cut back by 4 bases and J by 0 bases. This CDR3 is 15 amino acids long. For the CDR3, the DNA is TGTGCCAGCAGTTTTAGCGGGGTCAGCACAGATACGCAGTATTTT. Translating it yields CASSFSGVSTDTQYF.

This chain links TRBV27 with TRBJ1-2, with 7 bases fitting TRBD1. V was pared by 2 bases and J by 2 bases, with 2 bases of the junction left unmatched. Germline values: CDR1 MNHEY, CDR2 SMNVEV (reference sequence). This CDR3 is 14 amino acids long. The CDR3 DNA follows: TGTGCCAGCAGTTTAACGACAGGGAACTATGGCTACACCTTC. It is translated as CASSLTTGNYGYTF.

This chain connects TRBV28 to TRBJ1-3; D possibly corresponds to TRBD1 (5 bases). CDR1 and CDR2 from the germline V gene are MDHEN and SYDVKM. The CDR3 is 15 amino acids. V was pared by 3 bases and J by 0 bases, with 9 bases between. CDR3 sequence reads: CASSLWGDSGNTIYF. Here the CDR3 DNA reads TGTGCCAGCAGTTTGTGGGGGGACTCTGGAAACACCATATATTTT.

The gene calls are TRBV5-6 and TRBJ1-1, with 8 bases aligning to TRBD1. The CDR3 has 18 amino acids. The V segment lost 2 bases and the J segment 6 bases; nucleotides outside the gene matches: 18. The germline gives CDR1 SGHDT, CDR2 YYEEEE. The CDR3 DNA reads as TGTGCCAGCAGCTTAAACAGGGGGGGCACAGGCTGGAGGCCTGAAGCTTTCTTT. Amino acid sequence: CASSLNRGGTGWRPEAFF.

The gene calls are TRBV27 and TRBJ2-1; 8 bases match TRBD2. There are 15 residues in the CDR3. Germline V gene lookup returns CDR1 MNHEY and CDR2 SMNVEV (reference sequence). Trimming cost V 0 bases and J 7 bases; bases outside gene matches: 5. As DNA, the CDR3 is TGTGCCAGCAGTTTATCGACGACTAGCGCAAATGAGCAGTTCTTC. Its protein product is CASSLSTTSANEQFF.

Regarding this clone: One end of the junction varies from germline; a read error may be responsible. The chain combines TRBV11-3 with TRBJ2-5; possibly TRBD1 for D (5 bases). In germline, CDR1 is SGHNT, CDR2 YENEEA. This CDR3 is 13 amino acids long. The CDR3 region is CASSLDSEQTQYF. CDR3 coding DNA: TGTGCCAGCAGCCTAGACAGTGAACAGACCCAGTACTTC.

The chain couples TRBV20-1 to TRBJ1-1; no firm D call. CDR1 is DFQATT and CDR2 is SNEGSKA in the germline V gene (reference sequence). The CDR3 extends over 11 amino acids. V was pared by 3 bases and J by 1 base, with 3 bases between. The CDR3 sequence is CSARRNTEAFF. The CDR3 coding sequence is TGCAGTGCTAGGAGGAACACTGAAGCTTTCTTT.

The V call is TRBV4-1, the J call TRBJ2-1, with 10 bases lining up with TRBD2. Germline loops: CDR1 MGHRA, CDR2 YSYEKL. J was trimmed by 7 bases and V by 2 bases; bases with no gene match: 8. The CDR3 length is 16 residues. The CDR3: CASSQLVASGRNEQFF. CDR3 coding DNA: TGCGCCAGCAGCCAACTAGTGGCTAGCGGGAGAAATGAGCAGTTCTTC.

The chain joins TRBV7-2 to TRBJ2-7; no definite D call. Germline assignment: CDR1 SGHTA and CDR2 FQGNSA. This CDR3 comprises 14 residues. V lost 3 bases to trimming and J lost 4 bases, with 13 bases between them. CDR3 nucleotide sequence: TGTGCCAGCAGCTTTCAGTTAGCCCCATACGAGCAGTACTTC. Its protein is CASSFQLAPYEQYF.

The chain links TRBV18 to TRBJ2-5, with a tentative D call TRBD1 (7 bases). The CDR3 has 15 residues. Between the trimmed V and J ends, which lost 1 base and 6 bases, there was a span of 15 bases. Germline CDR1 reads KGHSH; CDR2 reads LQKENI. CDR3 nucleotides: TGTGCCAGCTCACCACAGGAGGGGGCCGGCAAGACCCAGTACTTC. Its translation: CASSPQEGAGKTQYF.

The chain couples TRBV7-9 to TRBJ1-1; D is unresolved. The V end lost 6 bases, the J end lost 1 base, and 15 bases lay between the germline ends. The germline V gene has CDR1 SEHNR and CDR2 FQNEAQ (reference sequence). The CDR3 extends over 15 amino acids. CDR3 bases: TGTGCCAGCAGTCAACAGCTCTTAACGAACACTGAAGCTTTCTTT. It codes for CASSQQLLTNTEAFF.

This clone was detected once. The chain is built from TRBV7-9 and TRBJ1-2; TRBD1 aligns across 8 bases. This CDR3 comprises 15 residues. With V trimmed by 3 bases and J by 3 bases, 6 bases remained unmatched. Germline V gives CDR1 SEHNR, CDR2 FQNEAQ (reference sequence). This chain's CDR3 is CASSLGRGPDYGYTF. The CDR3 bases are TGTGCCAGCAGCTTGGGCAGGGGGCCAGACTATGGCTACACCTTC.

The chain carries TRBV5-1 and TRBJ2-7; TRBD2 is a possible D gene (6 bases). The CDR3 runs to 15 residues. The V gene's germline CDR1 is SGHRS and CDR2 YFSETQ. With 4 bases removed from V and 3 bases from J, the gap between germline ends came to 17 bases. The CDR3 loop is CASSRTASDGYEQYF. The CDR3 bases are TGCGCCAGCAGCCGGACGGCTAGCGATGGCTACGAGCAGTACTTC.

The V gene is TRBV5-4, the J gene TRBJ2-5; weak D call: TRBD2 (7 bases). The CDR3 is 15 residues long. CDR1 SGHNT and CDR2 YYREEE come from the germline V gene (reference sequence). V was trimmed by 4 bases and J by 5 bases, leaving 18 bases between them. CDR3 nucleotide sequence: TGTGCCAGCAGCAAGACGGGGGGCAGGGCTGAGACCCAGTACTTC. This translates into CASSKTGGRAETQYF.